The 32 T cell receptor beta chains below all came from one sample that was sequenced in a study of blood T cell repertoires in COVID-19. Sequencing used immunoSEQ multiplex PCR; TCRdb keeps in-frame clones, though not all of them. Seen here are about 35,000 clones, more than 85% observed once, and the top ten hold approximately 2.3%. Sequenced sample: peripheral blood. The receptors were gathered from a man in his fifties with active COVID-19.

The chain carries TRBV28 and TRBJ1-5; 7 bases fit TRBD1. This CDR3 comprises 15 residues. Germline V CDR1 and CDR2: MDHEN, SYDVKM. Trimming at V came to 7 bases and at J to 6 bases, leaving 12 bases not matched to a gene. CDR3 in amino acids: CASILSRGGGQPQHF. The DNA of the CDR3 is TGTGCCAGCATCCTCTCACGAGGGGGCGGTCAGCCCCAGCATTTT.

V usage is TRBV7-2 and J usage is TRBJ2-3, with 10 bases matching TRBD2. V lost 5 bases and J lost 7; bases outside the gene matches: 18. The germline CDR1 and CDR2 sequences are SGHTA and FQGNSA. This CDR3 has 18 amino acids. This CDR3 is CASSPYRASGGPPHTQYF. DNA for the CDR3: TGTGCCAGCAGCCCTTATCGGGCTAGCGGGGGCCCACCCCATACGCAGTATTTT.

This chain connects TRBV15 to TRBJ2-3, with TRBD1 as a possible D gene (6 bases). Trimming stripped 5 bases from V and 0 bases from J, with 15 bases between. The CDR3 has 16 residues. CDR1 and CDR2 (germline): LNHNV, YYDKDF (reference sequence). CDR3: CATSRRQVSSTDTQYF. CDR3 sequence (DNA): TGTGCCACCAGCCGAAGACAGGTCTCTAGCACAGATACGCAGTATTTT.

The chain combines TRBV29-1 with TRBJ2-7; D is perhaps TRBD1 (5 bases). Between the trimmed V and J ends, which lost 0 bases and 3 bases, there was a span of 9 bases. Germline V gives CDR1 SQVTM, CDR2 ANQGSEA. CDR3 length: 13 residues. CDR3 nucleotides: TGCAGCGTTGAAGAGGCAGGGAACTACGAGCAGTACTTC. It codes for CSVEEAGNYEQYF.

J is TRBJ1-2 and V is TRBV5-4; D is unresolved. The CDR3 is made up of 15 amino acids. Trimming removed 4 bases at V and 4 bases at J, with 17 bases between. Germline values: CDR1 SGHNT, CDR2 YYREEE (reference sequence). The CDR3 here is CASSPWESGGYGYTF. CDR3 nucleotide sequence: TGTGCCAGCAGCCCCTGGGAGTCCGGAGGCTATGGCTACACCTTC.

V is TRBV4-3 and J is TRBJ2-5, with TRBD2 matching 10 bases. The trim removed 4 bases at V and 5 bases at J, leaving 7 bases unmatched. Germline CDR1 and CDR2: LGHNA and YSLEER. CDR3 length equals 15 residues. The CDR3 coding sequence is TGCGCCAGCAGCCGAGCGGGGGGGCCAGGGGAGACCCAGTACTTC. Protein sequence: CASSRAGGPGETQYF.

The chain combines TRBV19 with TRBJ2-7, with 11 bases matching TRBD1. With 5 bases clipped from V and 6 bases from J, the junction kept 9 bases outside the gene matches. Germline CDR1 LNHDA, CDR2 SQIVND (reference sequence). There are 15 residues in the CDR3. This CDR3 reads CASSRPGTGGREQYF. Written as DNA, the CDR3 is TGTGCCAGTAGTCGCCCCGGGACAGGGGGTCGCGAGCAGTACTTC.

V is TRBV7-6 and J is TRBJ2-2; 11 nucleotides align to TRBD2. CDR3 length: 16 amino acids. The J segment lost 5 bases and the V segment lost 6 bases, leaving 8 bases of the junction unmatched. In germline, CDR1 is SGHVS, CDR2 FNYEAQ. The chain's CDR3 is CASRWTSGPGTGELFF. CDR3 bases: TGTGCCAGCAGGTGGACTAGCGGGCCGGGGACCGGGGAGCTGTTTTTT.

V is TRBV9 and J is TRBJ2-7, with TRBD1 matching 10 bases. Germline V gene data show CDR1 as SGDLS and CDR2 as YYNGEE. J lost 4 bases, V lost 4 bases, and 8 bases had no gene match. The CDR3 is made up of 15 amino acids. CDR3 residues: CASSSQPGQGYEQYF. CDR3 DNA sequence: TGTGCCAGCAGCTCCCAACCGGGACAGGGGTACGAGCAGTACTTC.

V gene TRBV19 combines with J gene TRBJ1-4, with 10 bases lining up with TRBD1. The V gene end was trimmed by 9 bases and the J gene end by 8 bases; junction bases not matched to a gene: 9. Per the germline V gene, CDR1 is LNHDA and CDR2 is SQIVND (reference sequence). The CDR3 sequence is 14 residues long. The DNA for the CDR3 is TGTGCCAGGCCCCGGGACAGGGGCCACGAAAAACTGTTTTTT. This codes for CARPRDRGHEKLFF. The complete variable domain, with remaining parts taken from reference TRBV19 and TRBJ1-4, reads DGGITQSPKYLFRKEGQNVTLSCEQNLNHDAMYWYRQDPGQGLRLIYYSQIVNDFQKGDIAEGYSVSREKKESFPLTVTSAQKNPTAFYLCARPRDRGHEKLFFGSGTQLSVL.

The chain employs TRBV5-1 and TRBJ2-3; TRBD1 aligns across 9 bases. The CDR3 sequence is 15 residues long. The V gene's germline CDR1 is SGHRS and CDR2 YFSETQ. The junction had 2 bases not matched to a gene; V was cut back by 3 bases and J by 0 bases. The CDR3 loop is CASSSDRGSTDTQYF. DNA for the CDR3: TGCGCCAGCAGCTCGGACAGGGGTAGCACAGATACGCAGTATTTT.

The CDR3 sequence: CASSSGTSGFSTDTQYF. CDR3 DNA sequence: TGCGCCAGCAGCTCCGGGACTAGCGGGTTTAGCACAGATACGCAGTATTTT. The rearrangement joins TRBV5-1 to TRBJ2-3, with TRBD2 identical over 12 bases. The J segment lost 0 bases and the V segment lost 3 bases, leaving 5 bases of the junction unmatched. Germline loops: CDR1 SGHRS, CDR2 YFSETQ. The CDR3 spans 17 residues.

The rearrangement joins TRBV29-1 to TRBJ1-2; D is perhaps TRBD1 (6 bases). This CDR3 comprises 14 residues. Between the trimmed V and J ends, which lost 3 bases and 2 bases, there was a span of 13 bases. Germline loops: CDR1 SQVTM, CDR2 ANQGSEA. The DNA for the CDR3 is TGCAGCGTTGATGGGGGGGCGTCCAACTATGGCTACACCTTC. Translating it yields CSVDGGASNYGYTF. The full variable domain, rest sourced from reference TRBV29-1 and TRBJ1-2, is SAVISQKPSRDICQRGTSLTIQCQVDSQVTMMFWYRQQPGQSLTLIATANQGSEATYESGFVIDKFPISRPNLTFSTLTVSNMSPEDSSIYLCSVDGGASNYGYTFGSGTRLTVV.

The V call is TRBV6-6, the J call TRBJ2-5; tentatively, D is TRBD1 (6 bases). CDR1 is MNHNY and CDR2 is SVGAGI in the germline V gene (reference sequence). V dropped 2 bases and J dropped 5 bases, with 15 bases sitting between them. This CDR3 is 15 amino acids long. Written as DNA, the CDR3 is TGTGCCAGCAGTTACGCACAGGGTTATATGGAGACCCAGTACTTC. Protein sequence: CASSYAQGYMETQYF.

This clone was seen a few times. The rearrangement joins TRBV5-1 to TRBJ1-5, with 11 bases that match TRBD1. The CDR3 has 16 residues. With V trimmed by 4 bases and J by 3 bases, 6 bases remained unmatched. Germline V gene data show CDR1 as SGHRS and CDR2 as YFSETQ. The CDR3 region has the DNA TGCGCCAGCAGCCCTGGGACAGGGGGACCCAATCAGCCCCAGCATTTT. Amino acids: CASSPGTGGPNQPQHF.

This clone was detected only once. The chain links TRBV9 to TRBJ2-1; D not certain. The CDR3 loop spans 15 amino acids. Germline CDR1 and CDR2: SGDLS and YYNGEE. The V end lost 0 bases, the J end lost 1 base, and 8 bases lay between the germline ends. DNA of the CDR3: TGTGCCAGCAGCGTAGGAGCCGGGTCCTACAATGAGCAGTTCTTC. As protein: CASSVGAGSYNEQFF.

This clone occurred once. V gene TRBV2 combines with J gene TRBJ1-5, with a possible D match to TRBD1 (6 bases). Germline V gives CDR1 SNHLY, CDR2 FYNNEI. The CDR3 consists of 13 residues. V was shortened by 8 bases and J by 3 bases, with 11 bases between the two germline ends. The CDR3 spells CASAQGNNQPQHF. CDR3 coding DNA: TGTGCCAGCGCACAGGGAAACAATCAGCCCCAGCATTTT. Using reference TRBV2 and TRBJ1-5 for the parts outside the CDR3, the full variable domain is EPEVTQTPSHQVTQMGQEVILRCVPISNHLYFYWYRQILGQKVEFLVSFYNNEISEKSEIFDDQFSVERPDGSNFTLKIRSTKLEDSAMYFCASAQGNNQPQHFGDGTRLSIL.

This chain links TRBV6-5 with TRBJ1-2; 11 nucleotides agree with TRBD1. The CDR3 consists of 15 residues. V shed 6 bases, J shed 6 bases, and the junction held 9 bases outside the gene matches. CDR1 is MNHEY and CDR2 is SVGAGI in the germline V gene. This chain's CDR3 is CASSQMGQGVDGYTF. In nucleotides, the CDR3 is TGTGCCAGCAGCCAAATGGGACAGGGGGTTGATGGCTACACCTTC.

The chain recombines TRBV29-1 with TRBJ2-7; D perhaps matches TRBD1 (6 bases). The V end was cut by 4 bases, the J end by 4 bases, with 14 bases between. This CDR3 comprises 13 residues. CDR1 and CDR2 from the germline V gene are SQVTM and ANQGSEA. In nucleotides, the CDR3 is TGCAGCGTTGTCCCTACAGGGATTTACGAGCAGTACTTC. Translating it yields CSVVPTGIYEQYF.

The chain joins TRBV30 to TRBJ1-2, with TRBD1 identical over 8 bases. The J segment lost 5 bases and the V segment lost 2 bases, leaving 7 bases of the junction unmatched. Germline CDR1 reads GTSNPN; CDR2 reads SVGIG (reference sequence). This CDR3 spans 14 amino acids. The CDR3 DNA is TGTGCCTGGAGTATCGGGACAGGACTGTATGGCTACACCTTC. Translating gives CAWSIGTGLYGYTF. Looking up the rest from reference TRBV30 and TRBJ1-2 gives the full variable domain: SQTIHQWPATLVQPVGSPLSLECTVEGTSNPNLYWYRQAAGRGLQLLFYSVGIGQISSEVPQNLSASRPQDRQFILSSKKLLLSDSGFYLCAWSIGTGLYGYTFGSGTRLTVV.

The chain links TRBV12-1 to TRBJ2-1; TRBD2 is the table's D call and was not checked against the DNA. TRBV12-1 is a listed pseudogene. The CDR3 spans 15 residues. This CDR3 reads CASSFLTSGYNEQFF. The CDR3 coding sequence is TGTGCCAGCAGCTTTCTGACTAGCGGATACAATGAGCAGTTCTTC.

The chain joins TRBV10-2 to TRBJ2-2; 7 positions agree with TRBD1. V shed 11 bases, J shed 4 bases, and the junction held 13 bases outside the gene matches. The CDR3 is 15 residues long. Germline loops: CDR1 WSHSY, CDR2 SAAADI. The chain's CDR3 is CAVQGQLRGTGELFF. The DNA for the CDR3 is TGCGCCGTCCAGGGACAGCTCAGGGGCACCGGGGAGCTGTTTTTT.

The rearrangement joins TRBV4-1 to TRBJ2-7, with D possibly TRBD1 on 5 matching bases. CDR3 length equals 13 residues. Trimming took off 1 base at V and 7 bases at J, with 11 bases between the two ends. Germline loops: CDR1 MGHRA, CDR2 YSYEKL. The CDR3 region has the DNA TGCGCCAGCAGCCAAGTGCAGGGTTTAGAGCAGTACTTC. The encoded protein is CASSQVQGLEQYF.

CDR3 region: CASRGPWNQPQHF. In nucleotides, the CDR3 is TGTGCCAGTAGGGGGCCGTGGAATCAGCCCCAGCATTTT. The rearrangement uses TRBV19 and TRBJ1-5, with D possibly matching TRBD1 (5 bases). The germline gives CDR1 LNHDA, CDR2 SQIVND (reference sequence). This CDR3 contains 13 residues. The ends were cut back, 6 bases at V and 4 bases at J, with 10 bases in the middle.

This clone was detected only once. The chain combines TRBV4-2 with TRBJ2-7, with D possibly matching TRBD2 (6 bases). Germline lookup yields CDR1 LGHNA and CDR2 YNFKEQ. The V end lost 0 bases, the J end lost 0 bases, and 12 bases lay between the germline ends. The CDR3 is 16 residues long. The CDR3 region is CASSQDRGLSSYEQYF. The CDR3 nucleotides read TGTGCCAGCAGCCAAGATCGGGGGTTAAGCTCCTACGAGCAGTACTTC.

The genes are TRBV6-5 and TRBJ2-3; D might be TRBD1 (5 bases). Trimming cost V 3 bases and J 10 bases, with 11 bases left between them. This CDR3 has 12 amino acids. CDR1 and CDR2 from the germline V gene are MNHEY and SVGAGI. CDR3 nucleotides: TGTGCCAGCAGTTATCGCAGGGCTCCGCAGTATTTT. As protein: CASSYRRAPQYF.

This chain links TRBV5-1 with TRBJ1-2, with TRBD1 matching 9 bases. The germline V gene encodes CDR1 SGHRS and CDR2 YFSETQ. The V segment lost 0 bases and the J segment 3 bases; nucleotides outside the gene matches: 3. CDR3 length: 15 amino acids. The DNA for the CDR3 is TGCGCCAGCAGCTTGGTGACAGGGGGGGACTATGGCTACACCTTC. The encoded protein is CASSLVTGGDYGYTF.

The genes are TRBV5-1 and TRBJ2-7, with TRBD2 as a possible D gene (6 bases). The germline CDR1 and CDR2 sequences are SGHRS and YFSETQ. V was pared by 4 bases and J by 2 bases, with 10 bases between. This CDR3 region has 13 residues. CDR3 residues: CASSVGGTYEQYF. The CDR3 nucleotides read TGCGCCAGCAGCGTCGGGGGTACCTACGAGCAGTACTTC.

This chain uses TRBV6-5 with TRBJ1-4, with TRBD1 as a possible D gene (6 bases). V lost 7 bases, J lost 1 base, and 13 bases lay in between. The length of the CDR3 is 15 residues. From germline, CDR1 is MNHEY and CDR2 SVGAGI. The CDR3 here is CASTGYRETNEKLFF. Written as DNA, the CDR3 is TGTGCCAGCACCGGTTACAGGGAAACTAATGAAAAACTGTTTTTT.

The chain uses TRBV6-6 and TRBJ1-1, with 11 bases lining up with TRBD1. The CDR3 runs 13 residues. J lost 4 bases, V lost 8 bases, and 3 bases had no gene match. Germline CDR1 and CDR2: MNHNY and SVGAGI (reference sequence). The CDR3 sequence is CASYGTGGTEAFF. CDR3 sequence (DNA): TGTGCCAGCTACGGGACAGGGGGCACTGAAGCTTTCTTT.

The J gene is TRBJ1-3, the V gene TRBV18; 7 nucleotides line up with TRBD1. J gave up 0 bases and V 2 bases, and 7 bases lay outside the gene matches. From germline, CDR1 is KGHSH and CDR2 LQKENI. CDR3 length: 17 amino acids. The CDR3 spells CASSPSFRTGSGNTIYF. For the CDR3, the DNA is TGTGCCAGCTCACCATCTTTTAGGACAGGCTCTGGAAACACCATATATTTT.

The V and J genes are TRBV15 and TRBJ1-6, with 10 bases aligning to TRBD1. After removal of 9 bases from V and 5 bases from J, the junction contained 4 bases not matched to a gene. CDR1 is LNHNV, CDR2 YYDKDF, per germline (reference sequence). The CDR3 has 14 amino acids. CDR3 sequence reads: CATRQGANNSPLHF. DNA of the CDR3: TGTGCCACTCGACAGGGGGCAAATAATTCACCCCTCCACTTT.